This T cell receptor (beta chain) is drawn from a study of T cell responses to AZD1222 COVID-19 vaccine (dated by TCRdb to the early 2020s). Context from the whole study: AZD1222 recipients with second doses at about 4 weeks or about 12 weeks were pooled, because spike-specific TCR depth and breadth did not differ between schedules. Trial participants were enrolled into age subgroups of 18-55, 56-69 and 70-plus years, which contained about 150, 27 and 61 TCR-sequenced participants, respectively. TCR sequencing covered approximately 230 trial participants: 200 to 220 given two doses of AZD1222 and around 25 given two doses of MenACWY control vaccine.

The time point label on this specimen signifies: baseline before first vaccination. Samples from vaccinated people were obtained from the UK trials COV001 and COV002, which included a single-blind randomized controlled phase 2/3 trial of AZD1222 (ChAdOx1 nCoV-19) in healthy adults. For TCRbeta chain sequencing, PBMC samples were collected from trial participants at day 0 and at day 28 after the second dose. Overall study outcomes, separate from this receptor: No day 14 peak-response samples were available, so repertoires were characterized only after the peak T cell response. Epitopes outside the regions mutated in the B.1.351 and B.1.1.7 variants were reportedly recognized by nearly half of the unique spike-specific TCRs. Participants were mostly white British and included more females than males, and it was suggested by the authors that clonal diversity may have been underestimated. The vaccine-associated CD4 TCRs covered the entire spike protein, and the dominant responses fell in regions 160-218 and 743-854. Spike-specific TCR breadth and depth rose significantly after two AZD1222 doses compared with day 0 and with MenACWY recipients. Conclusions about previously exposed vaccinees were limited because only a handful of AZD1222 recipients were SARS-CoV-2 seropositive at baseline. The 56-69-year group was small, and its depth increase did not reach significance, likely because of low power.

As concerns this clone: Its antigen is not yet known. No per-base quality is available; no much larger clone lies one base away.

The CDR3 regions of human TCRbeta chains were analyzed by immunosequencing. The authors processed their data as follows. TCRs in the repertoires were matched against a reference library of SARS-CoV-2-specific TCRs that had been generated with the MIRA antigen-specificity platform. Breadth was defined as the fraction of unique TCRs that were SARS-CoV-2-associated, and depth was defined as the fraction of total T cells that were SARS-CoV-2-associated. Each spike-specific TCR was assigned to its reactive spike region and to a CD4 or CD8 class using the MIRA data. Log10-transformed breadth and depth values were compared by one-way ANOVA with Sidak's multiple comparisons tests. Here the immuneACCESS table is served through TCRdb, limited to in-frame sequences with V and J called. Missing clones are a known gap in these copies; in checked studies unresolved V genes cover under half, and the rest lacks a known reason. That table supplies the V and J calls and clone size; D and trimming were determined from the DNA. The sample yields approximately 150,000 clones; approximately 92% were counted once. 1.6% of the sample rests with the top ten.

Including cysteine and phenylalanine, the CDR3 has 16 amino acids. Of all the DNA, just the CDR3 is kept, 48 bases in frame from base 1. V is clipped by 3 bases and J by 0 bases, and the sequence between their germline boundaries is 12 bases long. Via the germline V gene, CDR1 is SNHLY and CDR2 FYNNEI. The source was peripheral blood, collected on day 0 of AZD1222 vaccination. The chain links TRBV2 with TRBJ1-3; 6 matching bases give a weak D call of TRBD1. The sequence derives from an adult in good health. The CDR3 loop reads CASSDGGAFSGNTIYF. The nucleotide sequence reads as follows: TGTGCCAGCAGTGACGGGGGGGCCTTCTCTGGAAACACCATATATTTT.